The 11 T cell receptor beta chains below all came from one sample that was sequenced in a study of Tregs in tolerant kidney transplant recipients (dated by TCRdb to the late 2010s). Receptors were amplified or captured by the immunoSEQ multiplex PCR assay. TCRdb provides this immuneACCESS table in a form limited to in-frame rearrangements. Some clones are lacking; in checked studies, under half of them reflect an unresolved V gene, and why the rest are absent is not known. A total of about 240,000 clones appear in this sample, 65% to 85% of them only once. Under 0.65% of the sample rests with the top ten. The specimen was CD4+ T cells from blood. These receptors were taken from a human donor in good health.

This rearrangement joins TRBV18 to TRBJ1-1; 7 nucleotides agree with TRBD1. The germline V gene has CDR1 KGHSH and CDR2 LQKENI. V trimming: 4 bases; J trimming: 3 bases; junction bases outside the gene matches: 2. The CDR3 covers 13 residues. The CDR3 reads CASSQGADTEAFF. CDR3 coding DNA: TGTGCCAGCTCACAGGGGGCGGACACTGAAGCTTTCTTT.

The chain carries TRBV18 and TRBJ2-5; D assignment may be TRBD1 or TRBD2 (6 bases each). Trimming cost V 3 bases and J 5 bases, with 13 bases left between them. The length of the CDR3 is 14 residues. CDR1 is KGHSH and CDR2 is LQKENI in the germline V gene. This CDR3 reads CASSPPGAGETQYF. CDR3 coding DNA: TGTGCCAGCTCACCCCCGGGGGCAGGGGAGACCCAGTACTTC.

This chain uses TRBV11-1 with TRBJ1-1, with TRBD1 matching over 12 bases. CDR1 and CDR2 from the germline V gene are SGHAT and FQDESV (reference sequence). The ends lost 5 bases at V and 3 bases at J; junction bases unmatched: 10. This CDR3 has 17 amino acids. The CDR3 DNA reads TGTGCCAGCAGCCCAGGGACAGGGGGCGATAAGGACACTGAAGCTTTCTTT. Its protein is CASSPGTGGDKDTEAFF. Using reference TRBV11-1 and TRBJ1-1 for the parts outside the CDR3, the full variable domain is EAEVAQSPRYKITEKSQAVAFWCDPISGHATLYWYRQILGQGPELLVQFQDESVVDDSQLPKDRFSAERLKGVDSTLKIQPAELGDSAMYLCASSPGTGGDKDTEAFFGQGTRLTVV.

The chain links TRBV5-6 to TRBJ1-1, with D perhaps TRBD1 (5 bases). From germline, CDR1 is SGHDT and CDR2 YYEEEE. V dropped 0 bases and J dropped 0 bases, with 9 bases sitting between them. The CDR3 contains 15 residues. The CDR3 DNA follows: TGTGCCAGCAGCTTGGCTGGGGGGATGAACACTGAAGCTTTCTTT. It encodes CASSLAGGMNTEAFF.

For this clone: Other DNA sequences in this specimen translate into the identical CDR3. The chain carries TRBV9 and TRBJ2-7, with D maybe TRBD2 (6 bases). Germline V gene sequence: CDR1 SGDLS, CDR2 YYNGEE. The ends were cut back, 5 bases at V and 6 bases at J, with 30 bases in the middle. The CDR3 is 18 residues long. CDR3 protein: CASSLRLVLRSRLGEQYF. CDR3 bases: TGTGCCAGCAGTCTTCGACTAGTTCTGAGGTCCCGACTCGGCGAGCAGTACTTC.

The chain recombines TRBV9 with TRBJ1-6; unclear D gene. V was pared by 0 bases and J by 8 bases, with 9 bases between. Germline assignment: CDR1 SGDLS and CDR2 YYNGEE. This CDR3 contains 14 residues. The CDR3 DNA reads TGTGCCAGCAGCGTAGTGGAAACAGATTCACCCCTCCACTTT. Its translation: CASSVVETDSPLHF.

This clone was picked up one time. J is TRBJ2-2 and V is TRBV6-6; 8 nucleotides line up with TRBD1. Losses at the gene ends were 0 bases for V and 3 bases for J; bases not matched to a gene: 3. Germline loops: CDR1 MNHNY, CDR2 SVGAGI (reference sequence). This CDR3 is built from 16 residues. CDR3 in DNA: TGTGCCAGCAGTTACTCGTGGACAGGGTACACCGGGGAGCTGTTTTTT. This encodes CASSYSWTGYTGELFF.

The rearrangement links TRBV5-1 to TRBJ2-7; TRBD2 aligns across 7 bases. Germline V gives CDR1 SGHRS, CDR2 YFSETQ. Trimming at V came to 4 bases and at J to 0 bases, leaving 10 bases not matched to a gene. This CDR3 spans 16 amino acids. CDR3 in amino acids: CASSAGRERGSYEQYF. DNA of the CDR3: TGCGCCAGCAGCGCAGGGAGGGAAAGGGGCTCCTACGAGCAGTACTTC. Drawing the rest from reference TRBV5-1 and TRBJ2-7, the complete variable domain is KAGVTQTPRYLIKTRGQQVTLSCSPISGHRSVSWYQQTPGQGLQFLFEYFSETQRNKGNFPGRFSGRQFSNSRSEMNVSTLELGDSALYLCASSAGRERGSYEQYFGPGTRLTVT.

This chain joins TRBV7-6 and TRBJ1-2; 11 bases align to TRBD1. CDR1 SGHVS and CDR2 FNYEAQ come from the germline V gene. V gave up 5 bases and J gave up 4 bases; unmatched junction bases: 6. The CDR3 runs 15 residues. The CDR3 region is CASSPGQGARYGYTF. CDR3 coding DNA: TGTGCCAGCAGCCCAGGACAGGGGGCGCGCTATGGCTACACCTTC.

To note about this clone: Within the sample, other DNA sequences also encode this same CDR3. The chain combines TRBV7-9 with TRBJ2-2; TRBD2 matches 10 bases. J lost 6 bases, V lost 5 bases, and 9 bases had no gene match. In germline, CDR1 is SEHNR, CDR2 FQNEAQ (reference sequence). CDR3 length: 16 amino acids. DNA of the CDR3: TGTGCCAGCAGCCCTAGCGGGGGAGGGGGTGCCGGGGAGCTGTTTTTT. This gives the protein CASSPSGGGGAGELFF.

The chain has TRBV18 and TRBJ1-3, with a possible D match to TRBD1 (6 bases). Trimming took off 0 bases at V and 2 bases at J, with 8 bases between the two ends. In germline, CDR1 is KGHSH, CDR2 LQKENI. The CDR3 spans 15 residues. The CDR3 DNA reads TGTGCCAGCTCACCACCGGGGGGCCCTGGAAACACCATATATTTT. Amino acid sequence: CASSPPGGPGNTIYF.